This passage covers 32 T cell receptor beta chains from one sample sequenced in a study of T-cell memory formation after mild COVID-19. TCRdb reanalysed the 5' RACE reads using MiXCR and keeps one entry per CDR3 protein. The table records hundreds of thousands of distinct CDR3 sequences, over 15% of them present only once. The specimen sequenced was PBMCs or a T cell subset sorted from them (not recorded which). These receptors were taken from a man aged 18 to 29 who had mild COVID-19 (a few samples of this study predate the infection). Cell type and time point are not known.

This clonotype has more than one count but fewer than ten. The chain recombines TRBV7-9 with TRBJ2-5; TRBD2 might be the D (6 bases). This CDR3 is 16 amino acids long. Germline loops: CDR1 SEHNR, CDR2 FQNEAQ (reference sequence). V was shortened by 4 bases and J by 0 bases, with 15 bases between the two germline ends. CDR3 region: CASSYSLGRHQETQYF. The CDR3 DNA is TGTGCCAGCAGCTACAGTCTGGGGAGGCACCAAGAGACCCAGTACTTC.

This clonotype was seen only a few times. CDR3 protein: CASSHPGTGQETQYF. CDR3 DNA: TGCGCCAGCAGTCACCCAGGGACAGGGCAAGAGACCCAGTACTTC. The V gene is TRBV23-1, the J gene TRBJ2-5; 9 nucleotides match TRBD1. TRBV23-1 is classed as an ORF, of uncertain function. This CDR3 is 15 amino acids long. V shed 3 bases and J 2 bases; nucleotides not matched to a gene: 4.

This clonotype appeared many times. The CDR3 DNA sequence: TGTGCCAGCAGTTCGATCGGGACAGCGAACACCGGGGAGCTGTTTTTT. As protein: CASSSIGTANTGELFF. This sequence joins TRBV7-8 and TRBJ2-2; 7 nucleotides align to TRBD1. The V gene end was trimmed by 6 bases and the J gene end by 0 bases; junction bases not matched to a gene: 7. CDR3 size: 16 residues. Per the germline V gene, CDR1 is SGHVS and CDR2 is FQNEAQ. Full variable domain (rest looked up from reference TRBV7-8 and TRBJ2-2): GAGVSQSPRYKVAKRGQDVALRCDPISGHVSLFWYQQALGQGPEFLTYFQNEAQLDKSGLPSDRFFAERPEGSVSTLKIQRTQQEDSAVYLCASSSIGTANTGELFFGEGSRLTVL.

The CDR3 DNA sequence: TGTGCCAGCAGTTTTCAACTCCGGGAGACCCAGTACTTC. It is translated as CASSFQLRETQYF. The rearrangement links TRBV28 to TRBJ2-5; D not resolved. This CDR3 is built from 13 residues. Between the trimmed V and J ends, which lost 3 bases and 5 bases, there was a span of 10 bases. Germline-derived CDR1 and CDR2 are MDHEN and SYDVKM.

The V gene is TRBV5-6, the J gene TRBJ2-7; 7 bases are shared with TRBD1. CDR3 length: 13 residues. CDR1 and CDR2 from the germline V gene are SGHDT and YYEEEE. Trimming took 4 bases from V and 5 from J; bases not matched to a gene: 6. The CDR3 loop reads CASSGQVPNEQYV. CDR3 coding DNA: TGTGCCAGCAGCGGACAGGTCCCTAACGAGCAGTACGTC.

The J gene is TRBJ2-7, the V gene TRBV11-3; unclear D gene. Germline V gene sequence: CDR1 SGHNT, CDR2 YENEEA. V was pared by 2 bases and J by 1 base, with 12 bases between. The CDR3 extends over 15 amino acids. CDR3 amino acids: CASSLNRVCSYEQYV. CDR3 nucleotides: TGTGCCAGCAGCTTAAATCGGGTCTGTTCCTACGAGCAGTACGTC.

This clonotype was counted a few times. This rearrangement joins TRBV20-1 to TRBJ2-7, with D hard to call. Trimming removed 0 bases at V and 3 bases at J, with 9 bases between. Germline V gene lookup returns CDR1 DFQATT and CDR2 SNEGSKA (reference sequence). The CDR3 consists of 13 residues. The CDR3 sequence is CSARDKGLYEQYV. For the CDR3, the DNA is TGCAGTGCTAGAGATAAGGGCCTCTACGAGCAGTACGTC.

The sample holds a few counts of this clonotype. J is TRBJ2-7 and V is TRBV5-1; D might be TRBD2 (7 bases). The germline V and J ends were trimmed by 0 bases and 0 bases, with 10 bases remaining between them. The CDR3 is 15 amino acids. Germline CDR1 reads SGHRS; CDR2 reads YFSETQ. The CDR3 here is CASSLGGGASYEQYV. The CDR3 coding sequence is TGCGCCAGCAGCTTGGGGGGGGGCGCCTCCTACGAGCAGTACGTC.

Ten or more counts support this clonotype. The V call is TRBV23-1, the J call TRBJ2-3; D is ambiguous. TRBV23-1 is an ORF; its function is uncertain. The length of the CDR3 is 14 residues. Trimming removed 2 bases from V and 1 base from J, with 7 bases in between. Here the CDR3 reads CASSQTYGTDTQYF. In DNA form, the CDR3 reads TGCGCCAGCAGTCAAACGTACGGCACAGATACGCAGTATTTT.

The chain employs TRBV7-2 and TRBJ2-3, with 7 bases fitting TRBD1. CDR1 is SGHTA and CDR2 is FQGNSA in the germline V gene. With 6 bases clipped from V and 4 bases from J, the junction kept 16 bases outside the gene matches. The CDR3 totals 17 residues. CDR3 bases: TGTGCCAGCAGGCCCAGGGACAGTAAGCCGTTCCCAGATACGCAGTATTTT. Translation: CASRPRDSKPFPDTQYF.

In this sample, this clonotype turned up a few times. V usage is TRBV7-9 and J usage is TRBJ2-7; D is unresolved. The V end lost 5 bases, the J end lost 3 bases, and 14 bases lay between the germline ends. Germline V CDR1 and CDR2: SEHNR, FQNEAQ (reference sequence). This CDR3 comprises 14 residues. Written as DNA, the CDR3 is TGTGCCAGCAGCCCGCAGAGGCAGAGCTACGAGCAGTACTTC. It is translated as CASSPQRQSYEQYF.

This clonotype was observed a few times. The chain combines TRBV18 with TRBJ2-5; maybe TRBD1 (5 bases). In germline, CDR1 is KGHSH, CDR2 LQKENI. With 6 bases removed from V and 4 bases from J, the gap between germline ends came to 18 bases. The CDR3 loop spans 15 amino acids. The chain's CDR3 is CASSENSGMGETQYF. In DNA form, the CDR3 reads TGTGCCAGCTCCGAAAATTCAGGGATGGGAGAGACCCAGTACTTC.

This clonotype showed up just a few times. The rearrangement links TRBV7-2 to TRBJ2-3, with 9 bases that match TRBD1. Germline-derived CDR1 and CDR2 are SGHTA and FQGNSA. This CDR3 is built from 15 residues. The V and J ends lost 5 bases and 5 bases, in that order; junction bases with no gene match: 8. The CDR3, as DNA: TGTGCCAGCAGCCTAGTAGGGACAGGGAAAGATACGCAGTATTTT. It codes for CASSLVGTGKDTQYF.

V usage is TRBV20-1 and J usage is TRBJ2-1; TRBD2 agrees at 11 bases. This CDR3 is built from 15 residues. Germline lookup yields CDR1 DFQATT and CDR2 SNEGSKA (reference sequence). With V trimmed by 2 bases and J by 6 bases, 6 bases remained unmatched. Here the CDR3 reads CSARRLAGGRNEQFF. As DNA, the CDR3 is TGCAGTGCTAGACGGCTAGCGGGGGGCCGCAATGAGCAGTTCTTC.

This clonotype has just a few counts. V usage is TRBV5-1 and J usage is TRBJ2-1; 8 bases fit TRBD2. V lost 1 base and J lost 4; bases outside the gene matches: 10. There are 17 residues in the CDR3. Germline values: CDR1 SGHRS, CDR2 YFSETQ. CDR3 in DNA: TGCGCCAGCAGCTTGCAGCGGGGGCAGACCGTTTACAATGAGCAGTTCTTC. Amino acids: CASSLQRGQTVYNEQFF.

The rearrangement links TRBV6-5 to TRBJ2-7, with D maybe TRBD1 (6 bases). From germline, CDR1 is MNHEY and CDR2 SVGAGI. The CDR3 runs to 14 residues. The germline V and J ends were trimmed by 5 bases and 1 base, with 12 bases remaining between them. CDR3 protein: CASSPRTVSYEQYV. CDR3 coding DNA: TGTGCCAGCAGTCCACGGACAGTATCCTACGAGCAGTACGTC.

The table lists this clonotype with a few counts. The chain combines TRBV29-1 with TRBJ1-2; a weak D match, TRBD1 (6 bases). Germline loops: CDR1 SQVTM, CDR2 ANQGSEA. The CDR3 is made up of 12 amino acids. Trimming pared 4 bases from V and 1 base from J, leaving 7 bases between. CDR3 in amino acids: CSVVQGNYGYTF. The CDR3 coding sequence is TGCAGCGTTGTACAGGGTAACTATGGCTACACCTTC.

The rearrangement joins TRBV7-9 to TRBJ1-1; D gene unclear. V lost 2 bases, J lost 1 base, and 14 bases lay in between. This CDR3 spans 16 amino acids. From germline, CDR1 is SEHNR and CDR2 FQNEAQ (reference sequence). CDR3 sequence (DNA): TGTGCCAGCAGCTTACGAGTACAGAGGGCGAACACTGAAGCTTTCTTT. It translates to CASSLRVQRANTEAFF.

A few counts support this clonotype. The CDR3 protein is CASSPPGGGIETQYF. CDR3 sequence (DNA): TGCGCCAGCAGCCCCCCGGGCGGGGGGATAGAGACCCAGTACTTC. V is TRBV4-1 and J is TRBJ2-5; 8 nucleotides match TRBD2. CDR3 size: 15 residues. Germline CDR1 is MGHRA and CDR2 is YSYEKL. The ends lost 4 bases at V and 4 bases at J; junction bases unmatched: 8.

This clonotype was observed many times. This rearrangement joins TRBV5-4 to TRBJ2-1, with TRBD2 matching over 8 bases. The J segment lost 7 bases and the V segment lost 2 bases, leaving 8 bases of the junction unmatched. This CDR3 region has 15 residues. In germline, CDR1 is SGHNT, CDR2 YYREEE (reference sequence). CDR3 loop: CASSFTGGAPNEQFF. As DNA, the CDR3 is TGTGCCAGCAGCTTCACCGGGGGGGCCCCGAATGAGCAGTTCTTC.

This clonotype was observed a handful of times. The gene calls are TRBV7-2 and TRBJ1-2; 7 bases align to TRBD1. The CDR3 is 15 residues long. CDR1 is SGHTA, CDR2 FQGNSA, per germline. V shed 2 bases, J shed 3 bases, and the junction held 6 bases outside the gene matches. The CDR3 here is CASSLMPGGDYGYTF. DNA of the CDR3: TGTGCCAGCAGCTTAATGCCAGGGGGAGACTATGGCTACACCTTC. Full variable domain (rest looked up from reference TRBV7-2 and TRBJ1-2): GAGVSQSPSNKVTEKGKDVELRCDPISGHTALYWYRQSLGQGLEFLIYFQGNSAPDKSGLPSDRFSAERTGGSVSTLTIQRTQQEDSAVYLCASSLMPGGDYGYTFGSGTRLTVV.

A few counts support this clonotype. CDR3 in DNA: TGCAGTGCTAGCGGCAGACAGAGGGCAGATACGCAGTATTTT. It specifies CSASGRQRADTQYF. The genes are TRBV20-1 and TRBJ2-3; D possibly matches TRBD1 or TRBD2 (5 bases each). Trimming stripped 3 bases from V and 4 bases from J, with 14 bases between. This CDR3 spans 14 amino acids. Germline lookup yields CDR1 DFQATT and CDR2 SNEGSKA (reference sequence).

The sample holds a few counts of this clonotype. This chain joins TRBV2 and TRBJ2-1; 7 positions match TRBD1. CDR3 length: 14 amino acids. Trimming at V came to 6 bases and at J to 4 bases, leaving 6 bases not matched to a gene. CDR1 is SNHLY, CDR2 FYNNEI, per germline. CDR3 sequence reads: CASRRQGLYNEQFF. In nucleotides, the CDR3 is TGTGCCAGCAGGCGACAGGGCTTATACAATGAGCAGTTCTTC.

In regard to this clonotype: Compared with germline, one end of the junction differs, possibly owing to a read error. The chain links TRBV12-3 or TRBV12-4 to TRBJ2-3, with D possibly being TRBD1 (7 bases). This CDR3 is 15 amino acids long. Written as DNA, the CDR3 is TGTGCCAGAAGTTTTGGTGCGGGACAGTCAGATACGCAGTATTTT. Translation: CARSFGAGQSDTQYF.

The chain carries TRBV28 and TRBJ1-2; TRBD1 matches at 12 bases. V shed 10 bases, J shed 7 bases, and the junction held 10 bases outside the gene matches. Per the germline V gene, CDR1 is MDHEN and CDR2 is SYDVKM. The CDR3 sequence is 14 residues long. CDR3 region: CATPLGQGAVGYTF. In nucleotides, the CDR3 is TGTGCCACCCCGCTGGGACAGGGGGCGGTTGGCTACACCTTC.

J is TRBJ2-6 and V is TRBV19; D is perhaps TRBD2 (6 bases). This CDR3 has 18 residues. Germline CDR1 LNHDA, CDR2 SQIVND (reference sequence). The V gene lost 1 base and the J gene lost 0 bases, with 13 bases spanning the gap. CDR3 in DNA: TGTGCCAGTAGTATAGGTAGCGGCAGCTCCTCTGGGGCCAACGTCCTGACTTTC. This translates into CASSIGSGSSSGANVLTF.

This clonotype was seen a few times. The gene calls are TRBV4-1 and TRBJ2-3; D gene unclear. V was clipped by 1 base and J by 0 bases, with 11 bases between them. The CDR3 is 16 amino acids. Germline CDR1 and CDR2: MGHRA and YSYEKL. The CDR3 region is CASSQGFDFSTDTQYF. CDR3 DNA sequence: TGCGCCAGCAGCCAAGGATTCGACTTTAGCACAGATACGCAGTATTTT.

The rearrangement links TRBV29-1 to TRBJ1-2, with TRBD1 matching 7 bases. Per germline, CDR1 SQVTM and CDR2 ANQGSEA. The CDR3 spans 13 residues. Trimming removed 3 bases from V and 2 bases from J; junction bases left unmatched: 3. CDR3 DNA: TGCAGCGTTGAGGGGACAGAAAACTATGGCTACACCTTC. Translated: CSVEGTENYGYTF.

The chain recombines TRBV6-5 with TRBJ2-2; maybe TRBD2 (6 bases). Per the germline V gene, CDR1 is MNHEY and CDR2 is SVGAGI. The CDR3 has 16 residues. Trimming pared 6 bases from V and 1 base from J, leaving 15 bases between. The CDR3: CASSRQLALNTGELFF. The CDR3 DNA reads TGTGCCAGCAGCCGTCAACTAGCCCTGAACACCGGGGAGCTGTTTTTT.

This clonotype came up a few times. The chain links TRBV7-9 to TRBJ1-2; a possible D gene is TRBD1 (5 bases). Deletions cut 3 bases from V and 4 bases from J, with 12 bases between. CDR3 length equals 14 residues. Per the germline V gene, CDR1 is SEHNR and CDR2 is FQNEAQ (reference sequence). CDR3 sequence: CASSLSLGPYGYTF. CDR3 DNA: TGTGCCAGCAGCTTGAGTCTGGGGCCCTATGGCTACACCTTC.

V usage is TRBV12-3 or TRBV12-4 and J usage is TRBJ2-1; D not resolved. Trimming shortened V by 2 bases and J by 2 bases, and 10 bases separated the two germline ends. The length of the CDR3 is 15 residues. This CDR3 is CASSLNQFAYNEQFF. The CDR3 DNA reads TGTGCCAGCAGTTTAAACCAGTTCGCCTACAATGAGCAGTTCTTC.

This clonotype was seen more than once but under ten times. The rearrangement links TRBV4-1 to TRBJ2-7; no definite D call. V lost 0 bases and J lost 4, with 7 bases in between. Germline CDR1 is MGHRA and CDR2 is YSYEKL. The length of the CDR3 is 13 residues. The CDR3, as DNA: TGCGCCAGCAGCCAAGAGACATCGTACGAGCAGTACGTC. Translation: CASSQETSYEQYV.